These 6 T cell receptor beta chains originate from one sample sequenced in a study of cytomegalovirus exposure and HLA in healthy donors. Both 60 Vbeta primers and 13 Jbeta primers went into the PCR. Sequencing was performed with immunoSEQ multiplex PCR; in TCRdb, only in-frame clones are kept and a portion is missing. The table lists about 150,000 clones, 70% to 80% of them singletons. The sample consisted of PBMCs. All receptors come from a middle-aged man in good health and CMV-seropositive.

This chain connects TRBV6-1 to TRBJ1-1; 8 bases are a match to TRBD1. The CDR3 sequence is 15 residues long. Unmatched junction bases numbered 7, after V lost 3 bases and J lost 4 bases. The germline V gene encodes CDR1 MNHNS and CDR2 SASEGT. The CDR3 nucleotides read TGTGCCAGCAGTGACGGACAGGGTTGGGGCACTGAAGCTTTCTTT. It specifies CASSDGQGWGTEAFF.

The rearrangement joins TRBV7-2 to TRBJ1-1; D is perhaps TRBD1 (5 bases). The CDR3 runs to 14 residues. V was shortened by 5 bases and J by 4 bases, with 14 bases between the two germline ends. Germline V gene sequence: CDR1 SGHTA, CDR2 FQGNSA. The CDR3 DNA reads TGTGCCAGCAGCCCCAGGGTCTTCGGCACTGAAGCTTTCTTT. Protein product: CASSPRVFGTEAFF.

The rearrangement links TRBV9 to TRBJ2-1, with TRBD2 matching over 10 bases. The CDR3 is 16 amino acids. J was trimmed by 6 bases and V by 4 bases; bases with no gene match: 10. Germline V CDR1 and CDR2: SGDLS, YYNGEE. CDR3 sequence reads: CASSPRDLAGVNEQFF. The CDR3 DNA reads TGTGCCAGCAGCCCACGGGATCTAGCGGGAGTCAATGAGCAGTTCTTC.

The CDR3 region has the DNA TGCAGCGTAACCGGACAGGGCAATCAGCCCCAGCATTTT. Protein: CSVTGQGNQPQHF. The chain recombines TRBV29-1 with TRBJ1-5; 7 bases are a match to TRBD1. Germline trimming cut 6 bases from V and 2 bases from J; bases unmatched to any gene: 4. Germline CDR1 and CDR2: SQVTM and ANQGSEA. This CDR3 spans 13 amino acids.

This chain joins TRBV5-1 and TRBJ2-7; possible D gene TRBD1, 5 bases. Germline assignment: CDR1 SGHRS and CDR2 YFSETQ. The germline V and J ends were trimmed by 0 bases and 6 bases, with 19 bases remaining between them. The CDR3 covers 16 residues. Written as DNA, the CDR3 is TGCGCCAGCAGCTTGGCTCGGACCCAGACAGCGACCGAGCAGTACTTC. It encodes CASSLARTQTATEQYF.

About this clone: At one end, the junction sequence differs from germline, possibly due to a read error. The chain combines TRBV7-7 with TRBJ2-1, with 11 nucleotides matching TRBD2. CDR1 and CDR2 (germline): SSHAT, FNYEAQ (reference sequence). The CDR3 length is 17 residues. The CDR3 spells CASSLGLTSGRAHEQFF. CDR3 DNA: TGTGCTAGCAGCTTGGGTCTAACTAGCGGGAGAGCCCATGAGCAGTTCTTC.